This passage covers 30 T cell receptor beta chains from one sample sequenced in a study of shared clonotypes between healthy human individuals. The protocol was immunoSEQ multiplex PCR, while the TCRdb copy is restricted to in-frame clones and leaves out a portion. The sample carries 2 million to 2.5 million clones, roughly 93% recorded once. The sample comprised naive CD4+ T cells from PBMCs. Subset meaning: CD45RA+ positively selected. The source of these receptors is a man aged 18 to 29 in good health. Some clones in this sample may be carry-over from other donors' samples.

This chain connects TRBV5-6 to TRBJ1-2; tentatively, D is TRBD1 (6 bases). The CDR3 contains 15 residues. The V gene's germline CDR1 is SGHDT and CDR2 YYEEEE. V dropped 0 bases and J dropped 2 bases, with 11 bases sitting between them. CDR3 DNA: TGTGCCAGCAGCTTGGTCAACAGGGAAAACTATGGCTACACCTTC. Its translation: CASSLVNRENYGYTF.

The chain recombines TRBV7-3 with TRBJ2-2; D remains unclear. This CDR3 is 15 amino acids long. Germline CDR1 SGHTA, CDR2 FQGTGA. The ends were cut back, 2 bases at V and 0 bases at J, with 7 bases in the middle. The CDR3 loop is CASSLGYANTGELFF. The DNA of the CDR3 is TGTGCCAGCAGCTTAGGGTACGCGAACACCGGGGAGCTGTTTTTT. The variable domain in full, completed from reference TRBV7-3 and TRBJ2-2, reads GAGVSQTPSNKVTEKGKYVELRCDPISGHTALYWYRQSLGQGPEFLIYFQGTGAADDSGLPNDRFFAVRPEGSVSTLKIQRTERGDSAVYLCASSLGYANTGELFFGEGSRLTVL.

The V and J genes are TRBV19 and TRBJ1-5, with D perhaps TRBD1 (6 bases). The CDR3 has 15 residues. Trimming left V 6 bases short and J 7 bases short, with 19 bases between. Germline V gene data show CDR1 as LNHDA and CDR2 as SQIVND (reference sequence). The CDR3 DNA follows: TGTGCCAGTAGGGAGACCCAGGGGCGTCGGCAGCCCCAGCATTTT. This gives the protein CASRETQGRRQPQHF. The entire variable domain, with the rest obtained from reference TRBV19 and TRBJ1-5, is as follows: DGGITQSPKYLFRKEGQNVTLSCEQNLNHDAMYWYRQDPGQGLRLIYYSQIVNDFQKGDIAEGYSVSREKKESFPLTVTSAQKNPTAFYLCASRETQGRRQPQHFGDGTRLSIL.

The rearrangement uses TRBV15 and TRBJ2-3, with 8 bases matching TRBD2. CDR1 is LNHNV and CDR2 is YYDKDF in the germline V gene (reference sequence). Trimming took 0 bases from V and 2 from J; bases not matched to a gene: 7. This CDR3 spans 17 amino acids. The CDR3 coding sequence is TGTGCCACCAGCAGAGATGTTAGTAGCGGGGACACAGATACGCAGTATTTT. As protein: CATSRDVSSGDTDTQYF.

The chain uses TRBV5-1 and TRBJ2-1; TRBD2 agrees at 9 bases. V lost 6 bases and J lost 9; bases outside the gene matches: 10. In germline, CDR1 is SGHRS, CDR2 YFSETQ. The CDR3 is 14 amino acids. CDR3 sequence (DNA): TGCGCCAGCAACGGCGGGAGGGCTTTGGGTGAGCAGTTCTTC. Its translation: CASNGGRALGEQFF.

The V call is TRBV11-1, the J call TRBJ2-6; D unclear. CDR1 SGHAT and CDR2 FQDESV come from the germline V gene (reference sequence). V lost 5 bases and J 1 base, leaving 9 bases between the germline ends. This CDR3 has 15 residues. CDR3 sequence: CASSEQVSGANVLTF. As DNA, the CDR3 is TGTGCCAGCAGCGAGCAGGTGTCTGGGGCCAACGTCCTGACTTTC. Using reference TRBV11-1 and TRBJ2-6 for the parts outside the CDR3, the full variable domain is EAEVAQSPRYKITEKSQAVAFWCDPISGHATLYWYRQILGQGPELLVQFQDESVVDDSQLPKDRFSAERLKGVDSTLKIQPAELGDSAMYLCASSEQVSGANVLTFGAGSRLTVL.

V and J are TRBV5-6 and TRBJ1-3; D perhaps matches TRBD1 (5 bases). Germline V gene sequence: CDR1 SGHDT, CDR2 YYEEEE. The ends were cut back, 2 bases at V and 4 bases at J, with 13 bases in the middle. The CDR3 runs 15 residues. The CDR3 DNA reads as TGTGCCAGCAGCTTCCGGGGGTTGTCCGGAAACACCATATATTTT. Its protein product is CASSFRGLSGNTIYF.

This chain uses TRBV4-2 with TRBJ2-4, with 7 bases identical to TRBD1. The CDR3 spans 17 residues. The germline V gene has CDR1 LGHNA and CDR2 YNFKEQ. V was pared by 4 bases and J by 0 bases, with 9 bases of the junction left unmatched. Written as DNA, the CDR3 is TGTGCCAGCAGCCCACAAAGGGACAGCTTAGCCAAAAACATTCAGTACTTC. Its translation is CASSPQRDSLAKNIQYF.

The V and J genes are TRBV25-1 and TRBJ2-7, with D uncertain. Germline CDR1 and CDR2: MGHDK and SYGVNS. The CDR3 is 11 residues long. Trimming removed 4 bases from V and 4 bases from J, with 5 bases in between. CDR3 amino acids: CASSVYYEQYF. The CDR3 nucleotides read TGTGCCAGCAGTGTCTATTACGAGCAGTACTTC.

In regard to this clone: Other DNA sequences in the sample encode the same CDR3. The rearrangement joins TRBV7-9 to TRBJ1-2, with D possibly being TRBD1 (5 bases). Germline V gives CDR1 SEHNR, CDR2 FQNEAQ (reference sequence). CDR3 length equals 13 residues. The V and J ends lost 5 bases and 2 bases respectively, with 9 bases between them. The CDR3 region has the DNA TGTGCCAGCAGCCCCACAGGCAACTATGGCTACACCTTC. This codes for CASSPTGNYGYTF.

The CDR3 DNA is TGCGCCAGCAGGGTGACAGGGGGCGAAGAGACCCAGTACTTC. It encodes CASRVTGGEETQYF. This chain joins TRBV5-1 and TRBJ2-5, with 10 bases that match TRBD1. Losses at the gene ends were 5 bases for V and 3 bases for J; bases not matched to a gene: 4. Germline V gene data show CDR1 as SGHRS and CDR2 as YFSETQ. This CDR3 has 14 amino acids.

Here the CDR3 DNA reads TGTGCCAGCAGCCCCCTTAGCGGGAGGGCCCACGAGCAGTACTTC. This codes for CASSPLSGRAHEQYF. V usage is TRBV7-2 and J usage is TRBJ2-7; TRBD2 agrees at 11 bases. Germline assignment: CDR1 SGHTA and CDR2 FQGNSA. V was pared by 5 bases and J by 5 bases, with 8 bases of the junction left unmatched. The CDR3 runs to 15 residues.

The chain links TRBV4-1 to TRBJ2-1, with 8 positions matching TRBD1. Germline CDR1 is MGHRA and CDR2 is YSYEKL. Unmatched junction bases numbered 7, after V lost 3 bases and J lost 3 bases. The CDR3 is 16 residues long. CDR3 sequence (DNA): TGCGCCAGCAGCCAGGGACCTGACAGGGGCTACAATGAGCAGTTCTTC. It encodes CASSQGPDRGYNEQFF.

The rearrangement uses TRBV6-1 and TRBJ2-3; 10 bases align to TRBD2. The CDR3 length is 17 residues. Trimming took 5 bases from V and 1 from J; bases not matched to a gene: 9. In germline, CDR1 is MNHNS, CDR2 SASEGT. CDR3 loop: CASSQVAGTSGTDTQYF. DNA for the CDR3: TGTGCCAGCAGTCAAGTTGCCGGGACTAGCGGCACAGATACGCAGTATTTT.

The CDR3 coding sequence is TGTGCCTGGAGGTCCGGGACAACGAACACTGAAGCTTTCTTT. Protein sequence: CAWRSGTTNTEAFF. This chain joins TRBV30 and TRBJ1-1; D may be TRBD1 (6 bases). V was trimmed by 3 bases and J by 1 base, leaving 12 bases between them. Germline CDR1 reads GTSNPN; CDR2 reads SVGIG (reference sequence). The CDR3 runs 14 residues.

This clone has a single count. The V and J genes are TRBV5-5 and TRBJ2-5; 7 bases are shared with TRBD2. V was clipped by 3 bases and J by 1 base; unmatched bases: 9. There are 16 residues in the CDR3. The germline V gene has CDR1 SGHKS and CDR2 YYEKEE (reference sequence). CDR3 amino acids: CASSSLPAGFQETQYF. CDR3 nucleotide sequence: TGTGCCAGCAGCTCCCTTCCAGCGGGGTTCCAAGAGACCCAGTACTTC. The full variable domain, in which reference TRBV5-5 and TRBJ2-5 provide the parts outside the CDR3, is DAGVTQSPTHLIKTRGQQVTLRCSPISGHKSVSWYQQVLGQGPQFIFQYYEKEERGRGNFPDRFSARQFPNYSSELNVNALLLGDSALYLCASSSLPAGFQETQYFGPGTRLLVL.

This chain connects TRBV15 to TRBJ2-1, with D uncertain. The CDR3 contains 14 residues. Germline V gene sequence: CDR1 LNHNV, CDR2 YYDKDF (reference sequence). V gave up 0 bases and J gave up 9 bases, with 12 bases separating them. The CDR3: CATSRDARIGEQFF. The CDR3 nucleotides are TGTGCCACCAGCAGAGATGCCAGAATCGGTGAGCAGTTCTTC. The full variable domain, rest sourced from reference TRBV15 and TRBJ2-1, is DAMVIQNPRYQVTQFGKPVTLSCSQTLNHNVMYWYQQKSSQAPKLLFHYYDKDFNNEADTPDNFQSRRPNTSFCFLDIRSPGLGDTAMYLCATSRDARIGEQFFGPGTRLTVL.

This clone was seen only a few times. The chain employs TRBV28 and TRBJ1-5; 9 bases are shared with TRBD1. The V and J ends lost 5 bases and 5 bases, in that order; junction bases with no gene match: 13. The CDR3 spans 17 residues. Germline-derived CDR1 and CDR2 are MDHEN and SYDVKM. The CDR3 DNA reads TGTGCCAGCAGTCTCTCTCCTGGGACAGGGCAAGATCAGCCCCAGCATTTT. Protein product: CASSLSPGTGQDQPQHF.

The chain couples TRBV2 to TRBJ2-7; D not resolved. V was cut by 4 bases and J by 5 bases, with 12 bases left in between. Germline CDR1 SNHLY, CDR2 FYNNEI. The CDR3 has 13 amino acids. In nucleotides, the CDR3 is TGTGCCAGCAGTGTTAGGTCCGGTAACGAGCAGTACTTC. This codes for CASSVRSGNEQYF. The full variable domain, rest sourced from reference TRBV2 and TRBJ2-7, is EPEVTQTPSHQVTQMGQEVILRCVPISNHLYFYWYRQILGQKVEFLVSFYNNEISEKSEIFDDQFSVERPDGSNFTLKIRSTKLEDSAMYFCASSVRSGNEQYFGPGTRLTVT.

The V and J genes are TRBV19 and TRBJ2-2, with D tentatively TRBD1 (6 bases). Deletions cut 7 bases from V and 5 bases from J, with 23 bases between. Germline CDR1 is LNHDA and CDR2 is SQIVND (reference sequence). CDR3 length: 17 residues. CDR3 in amino acids: CASTPLRAGDGTGELFF. DNA of the CDR3: TGTGCCAGTACCCCCCTGCGGGCAGGGGATGGTACCGGGGAGCTGTTTTTT.

A word on this clone: Other DNA sequences from this sample encode an identical CDR3 as well. This sequence joins TRBV19 and TRBJ2-1; D uncertain. Trimming pared 5 bases from V and 4 bases from J, leaving 3 bases between. The germline V gene encodes CDR1 LNHDA and CDR2 SQIVND (reference sequence). The CDR3 is made up of 11 amino acids. This CDR3 reads CASSVYNEQFF. CDR3 nucleotides: TGTGCCAGTAGTGTTTACAATGAGCAGTTCTTC.

The V call is TRBV28, the J call TRBJ1-2, with D perhaps TRBD1 (5 bases). The CDR3 runs to 16 residues. Deletions cut 3 bases from V and 7 bases from J, with 21 bases between. Per germline, CDR1 MDHEN and CDR2 SYDVKM. The CDR3 here is CASSLEGSRQYGGYTF. DNA of the CDR3: TGTGCCAGCAGTTTGGAGGGCAGCCGACAGTATGGTGGCTACACCTTC.

The chain employs TRBV19 and TRBJ2-7; no definite D call. The CDR3 has 13 amino acids. The germline V gene has CDR1 LNHDA and CDR2 SQIVND (reference sequence). Trimming left V 3 bases short and J 4 bases short, with 10 bases between. The CDR3 region is CASSIGMVYEQYF. The CDR3 DNA reads as TGTGCCAGTAGTATCGGTATGGTGTACGAGCAGTACTTC.

This rearrangement joins TRBV19 to TRBJ2-5; D gene ambiguous. The CDR3 runs 11 residues. Germline V gives CDR1 LNHDA, CDR2 SQIVND (reference sequence). The V end was cut by 10 bases, the J end by 5 bases, with 11 bases between. Written as DNA, the CDR3 is TGTGCCACTATTGATAGGGAGACCCAGTACTTC. Residues: CATIDRETQYF. The complete variable domain, with remaining parts taken from reference TRBV19 and TRBJ2-5, reads DGGITQSPKYLFRKEGQNVTLSCEQNLNHDAMYWYRQDPGQGLRLIYYSQIVNDFQKGDIAEGYSVSREKKESFPLTVTSAQKNPTAFYLCATIDRETQYFGPGTRLLVL.

Comments on this clone: Other DNA sequences from this sample encode an identical CDR3 as well. This rearrangement joins TRBV6-6 to TRBJ2-1, with 12 bases identical to TRBD2. CDR1 and CDR2 (germline): MNHNY, SVGAGI (reference sequence). This CDR3 region has 15 residues. V shed 5 bases and J 4 bases; nucleotides not matched to a gene: 3. The CDR3 sequence is CASSPLAGGYNEQFF. The CDR3 DNA reads as TGTGCCAGCAGTCCTCTAGCGGGGGGGTACAATGAGCAGTTCTTC.

The V gene is TRBV6-1, the J gene TRBJ2-2; D call uncertain. Germline loops: CDR1 MNHNS, CDR2 SASEGT. V lost 4 bases, J lost 0 bases, and 15 bases lay in between. The CDR3 is made up of 17 amino acids. The CDR3: CASSVVGIFANTGELFF. As DNA, the CDR3 is TGTGCCAGCAGTGTTGTGGGGATCTTCGCGAACACCGGGGAGCTGTTTTTT.

This clone was seen only once. The same CDR3 is also encoded by other DNA sequences in this sample. The chain has TRBV12-5 and TRBJ2-3, with no clear D. Trimming took 2 bases from V and 3 from J, leaving 6 bases between them. Per the germline V gene, CDR1 is LGHNT and CDR2 is FRNRAP. This CDR3 region has 13 residues. Here the CDR3 DNA reads TGTGCTAGTGGTTTGTTGGGGACAGATACGCAGTATTTT. Its protein product is CASGLLGTDTQYF.

The chain couples TRBV5-4 to TRBJ2-5; D could derive from TRBD1 or TRBD2 (6 bases each). The V end lost 3 bases, the J end lost 7 bases, and 13 bases lay between the germline ends. Per the germline V gene, CDR1 is SGHNT and CDR2 is YYREEE (reference sequence). This CDR3 is built from 13 residues. The CDR3 DNA sequence: TGTGCCAGCAGCTGGGACGGGGGCAGGACCCAGTACTTC. Amino acid sequence: CASSWDGGRTQYF.

J is TRBJ1-1 and V is TRBV28; D is uncertain. The CDR3 is made up of 12 amino acids. Trimming shortened V by 7 bases and J by 7 bases, and 13 bases separated the two germline ends. Per germline, CDR1 MDHEN and CDR2 SYDVKM. In DNA form, the CDR3 reads TGTGCCAGCAAACCTTCAGGCGTTGAAGCTTTCTTT. This encodes CASKPSGVEAFF.

The genes are TRBV16 and TRBJ2-2; D remains ambiguous. CDR1 is KGHSY and CDR2 is FQNENV in the germline V gene. With 2 bases removed from V and 1 base from J, the gap between germline ends came to 11 bases. The CDR3 runs 16 residues. CDR3 residues: CASSQISPQNTGELFF. The CDR3 DNA reads as TGTGCCAGCAGCCAAATCTCACCGCAGAACACCGGGGAGCTGTTTTTT.